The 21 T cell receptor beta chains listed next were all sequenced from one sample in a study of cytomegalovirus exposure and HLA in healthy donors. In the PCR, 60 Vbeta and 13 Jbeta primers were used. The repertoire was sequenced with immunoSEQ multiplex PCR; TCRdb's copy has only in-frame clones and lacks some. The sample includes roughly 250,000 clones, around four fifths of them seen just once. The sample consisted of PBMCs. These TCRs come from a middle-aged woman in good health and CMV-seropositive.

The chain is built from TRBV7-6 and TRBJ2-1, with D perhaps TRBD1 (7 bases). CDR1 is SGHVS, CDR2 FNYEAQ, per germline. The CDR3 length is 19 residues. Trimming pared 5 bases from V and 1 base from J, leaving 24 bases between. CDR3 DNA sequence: TGTGCCAGCAGCCCCGACCAGGGGGGCGGGACGGCGTCCTACAATGAGCAGTTCTTC. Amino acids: CASSPDQGGGTASYNEQFF.

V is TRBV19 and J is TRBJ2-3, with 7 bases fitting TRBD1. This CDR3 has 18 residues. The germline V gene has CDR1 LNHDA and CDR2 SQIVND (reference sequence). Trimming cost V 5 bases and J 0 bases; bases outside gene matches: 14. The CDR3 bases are TGTGCCAGTAGTCTCACCCCTCGACAGGGCGGGAGCACAGATACGCAGTATTTT. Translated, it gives CASSLTPRQGGSTDTQYF.

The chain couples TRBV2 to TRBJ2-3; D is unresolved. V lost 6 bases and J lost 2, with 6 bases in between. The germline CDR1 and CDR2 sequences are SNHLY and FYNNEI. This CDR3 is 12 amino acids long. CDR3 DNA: TGTGCCAGCAGCCCAAACACAGATACGCAGTATTTT. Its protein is CASSPNTDTQYF.

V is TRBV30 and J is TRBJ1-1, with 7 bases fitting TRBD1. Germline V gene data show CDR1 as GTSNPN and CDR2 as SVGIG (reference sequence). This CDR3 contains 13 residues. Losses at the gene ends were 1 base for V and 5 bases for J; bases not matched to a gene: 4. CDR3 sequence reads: CAWSGGGRTEAFF. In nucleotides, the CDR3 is TGTGCCTGGAGTGGAGGGGGCCGTACTGAAGCTTTCTTT.

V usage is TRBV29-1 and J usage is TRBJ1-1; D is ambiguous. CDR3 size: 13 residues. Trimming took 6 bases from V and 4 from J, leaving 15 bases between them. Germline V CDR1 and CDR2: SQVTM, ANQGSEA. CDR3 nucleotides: TGCAGCGTCTCCACTTTGGTCGGCACTGAAGCTTTCTTT. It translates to CSVSTLVGTEAFF.

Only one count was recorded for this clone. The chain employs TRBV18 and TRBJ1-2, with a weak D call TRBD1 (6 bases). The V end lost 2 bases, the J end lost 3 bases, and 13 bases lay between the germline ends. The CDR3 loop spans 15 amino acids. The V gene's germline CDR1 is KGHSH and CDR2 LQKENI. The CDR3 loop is CASSPGQGNYYGYTF. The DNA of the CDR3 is TGTGCCAGCTCACCAGGGCAGGGGAATTACTATGGCTACACCTTC.

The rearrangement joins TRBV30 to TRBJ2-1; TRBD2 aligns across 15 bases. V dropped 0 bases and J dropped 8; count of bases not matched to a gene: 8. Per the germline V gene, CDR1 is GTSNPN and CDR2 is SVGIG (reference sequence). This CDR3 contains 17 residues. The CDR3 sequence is CAWSVLRTSGRADEQFF. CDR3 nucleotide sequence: TGTGCCTGGAGTGTACTTAGGACTAGCGGGAGGGCCGATGAGCAGTTCTTC.

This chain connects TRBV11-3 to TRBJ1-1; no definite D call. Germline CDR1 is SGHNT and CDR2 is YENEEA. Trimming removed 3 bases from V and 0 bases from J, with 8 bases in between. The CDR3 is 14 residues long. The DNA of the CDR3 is TGTGCCAGCAGCTTTACGGGAATGAACACTGAAGCTTTCTTT. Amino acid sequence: CASSFTGMNTEAFF. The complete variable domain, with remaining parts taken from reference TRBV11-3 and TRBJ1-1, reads EAGVVQSPRYKIIEKKQPVAFWCNPISGHNTLYWYLQNLGQGPELLIRYENEEAVDDSQLPKDRFSAERLKGVDSTLKIQPAELGDSAVYLCASSFTGMNTEAFFGQGTRLTVV.

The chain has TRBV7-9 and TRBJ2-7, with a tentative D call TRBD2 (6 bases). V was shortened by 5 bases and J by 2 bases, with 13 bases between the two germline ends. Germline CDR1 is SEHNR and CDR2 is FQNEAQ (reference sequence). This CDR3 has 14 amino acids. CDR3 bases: TGTGCCAGCAGCCTAATTCCGGGAGCCTACGAGCAGTACTTC. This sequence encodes CASSLIPGAYEQYF.

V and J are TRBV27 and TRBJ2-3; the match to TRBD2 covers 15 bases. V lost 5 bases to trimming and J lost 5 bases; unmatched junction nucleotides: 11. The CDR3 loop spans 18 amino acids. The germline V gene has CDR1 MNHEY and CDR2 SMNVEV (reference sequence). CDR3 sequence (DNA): TGTGCCAGCAGTCCGGGGACTAGCGGGAGGCGACGGTTAGATACGCAGTATTTT. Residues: CASSPGTSGRRRLDTQYF.

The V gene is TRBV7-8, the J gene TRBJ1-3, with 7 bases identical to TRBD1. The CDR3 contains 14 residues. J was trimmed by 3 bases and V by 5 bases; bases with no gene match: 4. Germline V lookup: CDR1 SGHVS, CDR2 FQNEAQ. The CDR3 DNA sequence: TGTGCCAGCAGCCCACAGGGGTTTGGAAACACCATATATTTT. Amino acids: CASSPQGFGNTIYF.

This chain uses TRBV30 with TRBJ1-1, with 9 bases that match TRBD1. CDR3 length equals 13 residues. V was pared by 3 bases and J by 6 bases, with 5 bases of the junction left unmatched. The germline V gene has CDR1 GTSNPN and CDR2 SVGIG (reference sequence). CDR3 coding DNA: TGTGCCTGGAGAGGGACAGGGTATGCTGAAGCTTTCTTT. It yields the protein CAWRGTGYAEAFF.

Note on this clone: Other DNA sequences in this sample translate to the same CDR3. CDR3 nucleotides: TGTGCCAGCAGTGTAATGGGGCGGGAGACCCAGTACTTC. It specifies CASSVMGRETQYF. The chain is built from TRBV6-1 and TRBJ2-5; D may be TRBD1 (5 bases). Germline V gene sequence: CDR1 MNHNS, CDR2 SASEGT. The length of the CDR3 is 13 residues. Trimming removed 4 bases at V and 5 bases at J, with 11 bases between.

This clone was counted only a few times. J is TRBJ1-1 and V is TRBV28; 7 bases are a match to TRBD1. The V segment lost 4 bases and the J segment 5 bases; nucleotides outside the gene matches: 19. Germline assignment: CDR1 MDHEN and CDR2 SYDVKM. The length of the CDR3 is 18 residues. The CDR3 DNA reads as TGTGCCAGCAGTTCTTTATCCACAGGGGTGGGGAGAAGGACTGAAGCTTTCTTT. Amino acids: CASSSLSTGVGRRTEAFF.

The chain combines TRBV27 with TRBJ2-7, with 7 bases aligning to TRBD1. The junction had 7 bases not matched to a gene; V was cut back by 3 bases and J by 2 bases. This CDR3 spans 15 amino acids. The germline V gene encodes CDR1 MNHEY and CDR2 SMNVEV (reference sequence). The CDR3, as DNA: TGTGCCAGCAGTTTCTCTCTCGACAGGGCCTACGAGCAGTACTTC. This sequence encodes CASSFSLDRAYEQYF.

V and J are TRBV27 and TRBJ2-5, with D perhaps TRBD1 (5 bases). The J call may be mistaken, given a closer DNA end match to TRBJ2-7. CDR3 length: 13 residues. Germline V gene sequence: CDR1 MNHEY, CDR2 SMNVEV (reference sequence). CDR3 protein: CASSHGHYYEQYF. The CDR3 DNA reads TGTGCCAGCAGCCACGGACACTACTACGAGCAGTACTTC.

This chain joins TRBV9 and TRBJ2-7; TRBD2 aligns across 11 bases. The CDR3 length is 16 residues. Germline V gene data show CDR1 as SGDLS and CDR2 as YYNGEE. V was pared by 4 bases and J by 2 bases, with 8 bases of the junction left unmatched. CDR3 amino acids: CASSPTTSGTPYEQYF. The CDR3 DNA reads TGTGCCAGCAGCCCGACGACTAGCGGGACTCCCTACGAGCAGTACTTC. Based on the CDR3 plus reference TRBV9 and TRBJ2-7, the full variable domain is DSGVTQTPKHLITATGQRVTLRCSPRSGDLSVYWYQQSLDQGLQFLIQYYNGEERAKGNILERFSAQQFPDLHSELNLSSLELGDSALYFCASSPTTSGTPYEQYFGPGTRLTVT.

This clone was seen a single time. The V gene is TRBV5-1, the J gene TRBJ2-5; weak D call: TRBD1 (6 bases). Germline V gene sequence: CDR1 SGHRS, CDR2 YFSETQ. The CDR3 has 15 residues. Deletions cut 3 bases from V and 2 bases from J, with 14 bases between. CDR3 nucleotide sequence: TGCGCCAGCAGCTATGGGGGCGCAACTCAAGAGACCCAGTACTTC. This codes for CASSYGGATQETQYF.

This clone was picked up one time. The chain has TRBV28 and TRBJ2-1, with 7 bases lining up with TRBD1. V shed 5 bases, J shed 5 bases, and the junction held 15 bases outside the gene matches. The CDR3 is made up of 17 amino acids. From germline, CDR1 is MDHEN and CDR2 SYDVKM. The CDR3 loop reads CASSARTGALYDNEQFF. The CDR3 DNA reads TGTGCCAGCAGTGCCCGGACAGGTGCCCTTTATGACAATGAGCAGTTCTTC.

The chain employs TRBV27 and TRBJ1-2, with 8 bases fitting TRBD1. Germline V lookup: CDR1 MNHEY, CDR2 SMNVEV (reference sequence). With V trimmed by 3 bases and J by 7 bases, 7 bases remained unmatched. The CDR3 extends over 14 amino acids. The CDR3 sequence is CASSFNRGESGYTF. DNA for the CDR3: TGTGCCAGCAGTTTTAACAGGGGGGAATCTGGCTACACCTTC.

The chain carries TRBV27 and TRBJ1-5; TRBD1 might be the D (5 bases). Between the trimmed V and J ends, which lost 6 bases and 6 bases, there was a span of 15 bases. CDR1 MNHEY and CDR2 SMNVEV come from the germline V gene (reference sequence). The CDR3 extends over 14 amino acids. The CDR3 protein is CASRPTEAFQPQHF. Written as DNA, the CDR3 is TGTGCCAGCAGGCCGACAGAAGCTTTTCAGCCCCAGCATTTT.